This TCR beta chain was recorded in a study of blood T cell repertoires in COVID-19. On the study more broadly: Acute and convalescent COVID-19 specimens originated in the United States, Italy and Spain. T cells, B-cell-depleted T cells, or PBMCs supplied cDNA or gDNA.

V lost 2 bases and J 0 bases, leaving 9 bases between the germline ends. Per the germline V gene, CDR1 is SGHTS and CDR2 is YDEGEE. The CDR3 runs to 15 residues. The authors' processing: Amplifying reference gene primers gave estimates of nucleated cell counts. The data were produced by immunoSEQ multiplex PCR, yet TCRdb's version contains in-frame clones alone and is incomplete. The D gene and trimming were derived from the DNA, and the V and J assignments and clone size from that table. The sample lists roughly 67,000 clones; 80% to 85% were seen once. This TCR was sampled from a man aged 45-65 years with active COVID-19. The chain carries TRBV5-8 and TRBJ1-5; D possibly corresponds to TRBD1 (6 bases). Sequenced material: peripheral blood. The CDR3 nucleotides read TGTGCCAGCAGCTTTCAGGGGTATAGCAATCAGCCCCAGCATTTT. Translated: CASSFQGYSNQPQHF.